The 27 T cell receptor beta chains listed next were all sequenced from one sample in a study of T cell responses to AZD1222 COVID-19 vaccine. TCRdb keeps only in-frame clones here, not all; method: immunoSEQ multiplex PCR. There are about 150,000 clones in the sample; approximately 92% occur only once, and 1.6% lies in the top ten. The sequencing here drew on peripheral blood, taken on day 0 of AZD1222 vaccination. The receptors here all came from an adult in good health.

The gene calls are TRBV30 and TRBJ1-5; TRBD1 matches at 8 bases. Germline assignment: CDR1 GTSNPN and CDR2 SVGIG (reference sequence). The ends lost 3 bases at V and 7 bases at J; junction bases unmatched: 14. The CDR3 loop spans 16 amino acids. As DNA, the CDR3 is TGTGCCTGGAGCAACCCCCGACAGGGGAGTTGGCAGCCCCAGCATTTT. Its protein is CAWSNPRQGSWQPQHF.

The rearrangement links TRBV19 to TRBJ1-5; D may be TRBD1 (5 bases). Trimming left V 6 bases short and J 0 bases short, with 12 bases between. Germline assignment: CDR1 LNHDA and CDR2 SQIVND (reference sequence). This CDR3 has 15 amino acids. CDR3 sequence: CASSPVGVSNQPQHF. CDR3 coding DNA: TGTGCCAGTAGCCCAGTGGGGGTTAGCAATCAGCCCCAGCATTTT. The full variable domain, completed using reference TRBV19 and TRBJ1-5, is DGGITQSPKYLFRKEGQNVTLSCEQNLNHDAMYWYRQDPGQGLRLIYYSQIVNDFQKGDIAEGYSVSREKKESFPLTVTSAQKNPTAFYLCASSPVGVSNQPQHFGDGTRLSIL.

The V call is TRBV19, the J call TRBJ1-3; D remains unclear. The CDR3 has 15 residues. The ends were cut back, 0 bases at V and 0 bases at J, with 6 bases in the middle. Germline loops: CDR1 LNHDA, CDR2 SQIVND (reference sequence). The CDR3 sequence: CASSIDRFSGNTIYF. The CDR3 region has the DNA TGTGCCAGTAGTATAGACAGGTTCTCTGGAAACACCATATATTTT. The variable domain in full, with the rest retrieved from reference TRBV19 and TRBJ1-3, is DGGITQSPKYLFRKEGQNVTLSCEQNLNHDAMYWYRQDPGQGLRLIYYSQIVNDFQKGDIAEGYSVSREKKESFPLTVTSAQKNPTAFYLCASSIDRFSGNTIYFGEGSWLTVV.

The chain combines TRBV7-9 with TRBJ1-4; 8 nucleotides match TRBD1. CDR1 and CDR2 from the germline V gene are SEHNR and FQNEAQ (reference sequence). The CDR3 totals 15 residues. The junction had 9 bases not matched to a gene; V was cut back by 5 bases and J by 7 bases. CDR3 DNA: TGTGCCAGCAGCACCGGACAGGGAATCATTGAAAAACTGTTTTTT. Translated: CASSTGQGIIEKLFF.

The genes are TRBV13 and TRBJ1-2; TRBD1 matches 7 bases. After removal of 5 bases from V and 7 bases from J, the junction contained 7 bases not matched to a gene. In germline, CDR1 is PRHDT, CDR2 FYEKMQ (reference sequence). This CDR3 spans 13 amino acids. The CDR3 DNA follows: TGTGCCAGCAGCCCGGGACAGACCGGTGGCTACACCTTC. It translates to CASSPGQTGGYTF.

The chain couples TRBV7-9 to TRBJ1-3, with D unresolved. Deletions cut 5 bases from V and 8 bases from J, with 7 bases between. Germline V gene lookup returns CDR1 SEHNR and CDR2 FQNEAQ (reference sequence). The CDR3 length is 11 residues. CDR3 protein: CASSLVDTIYF. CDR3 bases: TGTGCCAGCAGCCTGGTAGACACCATATATTTT.

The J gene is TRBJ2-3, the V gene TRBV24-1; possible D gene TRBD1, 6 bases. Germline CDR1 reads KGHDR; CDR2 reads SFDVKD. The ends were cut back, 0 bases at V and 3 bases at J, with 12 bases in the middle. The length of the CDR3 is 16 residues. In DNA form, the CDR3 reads TGTGCCACCAGTGATTTGCACAGGGATGGGACAGATACGCAGTATTTT. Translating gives CATSDLHRDGTDTQYF.

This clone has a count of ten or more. The CDR3 is CASSQNNYEQYF. The CDR3 nucleotides read TGCGCCAGCAGTCAAAACAACTACGAGCAGTACTTC. The chain employs TRBV10-2 and TRBJ2-7; D is unclear. V lost 5 bases and J 3 bases, leaving 8 bases between the germline ends. The germline V gene encodes CDR1 WSHSY and CDR2 SAAADI. This CDR3 region has 12 residues.

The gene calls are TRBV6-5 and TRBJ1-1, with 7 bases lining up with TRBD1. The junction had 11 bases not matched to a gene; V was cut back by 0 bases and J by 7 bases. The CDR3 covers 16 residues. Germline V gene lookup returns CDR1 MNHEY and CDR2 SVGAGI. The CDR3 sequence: CASSYSNRGTAFEAFF. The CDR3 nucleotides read TGTGCCAGCAGTTACTCGAACCGCGGGACAGCGTTTGAAGCTTTCTTT.

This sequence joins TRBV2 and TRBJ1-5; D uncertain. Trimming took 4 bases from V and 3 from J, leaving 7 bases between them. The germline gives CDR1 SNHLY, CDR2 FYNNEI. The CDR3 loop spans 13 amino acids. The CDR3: CASSGLNNQPQHF. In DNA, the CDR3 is TGTGCCAGCAGTGGGCTTAACAATCAGCCCCAGCATTTT. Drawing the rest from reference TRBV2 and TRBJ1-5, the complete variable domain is EPEVTQTPSHQVTQMGQEVILRCVPISNHLYFYWYRQILGQKVEFLVSFYNNEISEKSEIFDDQFSVERPDGSNFTLKIRSTKLEDSAMYFCASSGLNNQPQHFGDGTRLSIL.

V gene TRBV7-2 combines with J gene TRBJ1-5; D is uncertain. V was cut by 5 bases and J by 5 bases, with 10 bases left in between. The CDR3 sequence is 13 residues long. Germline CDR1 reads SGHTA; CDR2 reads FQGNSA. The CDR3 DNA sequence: TGTGCCAGCAGCACTACCCTGGATCAGCCCCAGCATTTT. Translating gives CASSTTLDQPQHF. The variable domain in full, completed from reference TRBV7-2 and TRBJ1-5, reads GAGVSQSPSNKVTEKGKDVELRCDPISGHTALYWYRQSLGQGLEFLIYFQGNSAPDKSGLPSDRFSAERTGGSVSTLTIQRTQQEDSAVYLCASSTTLDQPQHFGDGTRLSIL.

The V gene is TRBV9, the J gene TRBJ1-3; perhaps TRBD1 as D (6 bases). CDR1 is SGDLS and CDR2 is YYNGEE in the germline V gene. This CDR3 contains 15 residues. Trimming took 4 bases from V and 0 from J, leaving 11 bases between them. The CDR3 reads CASSRLDSSGNTIYF. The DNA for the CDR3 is TGTGCCAGCAGCAGACTGGACAGCTCTGGAAACACCATATATTTT.

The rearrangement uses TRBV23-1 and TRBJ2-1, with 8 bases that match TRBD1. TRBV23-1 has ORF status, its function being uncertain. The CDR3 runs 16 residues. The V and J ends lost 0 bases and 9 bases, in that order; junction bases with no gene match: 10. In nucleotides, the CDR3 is TGCGCCAGCAGTCAATCGCGGCAGGGGGCGGTGGGTGAGCAGTTCTTC. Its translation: CASSQSRQGAVGEQFF.

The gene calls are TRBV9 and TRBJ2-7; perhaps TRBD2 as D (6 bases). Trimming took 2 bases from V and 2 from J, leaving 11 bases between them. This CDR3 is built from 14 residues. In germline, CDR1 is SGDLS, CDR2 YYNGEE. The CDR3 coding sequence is TGTGCCAGCAGCGTGGGCGGGGAGACCTACGAGCAGTACTTC. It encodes CASSVGGETYEQYF.

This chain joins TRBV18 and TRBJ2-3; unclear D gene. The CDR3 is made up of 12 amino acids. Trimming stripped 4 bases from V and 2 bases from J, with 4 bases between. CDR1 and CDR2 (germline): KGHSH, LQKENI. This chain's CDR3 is CASSLYTDTQYF. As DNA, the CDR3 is TGTGCCAGCTCACTTTACACAGATACGCAGTATTTT.

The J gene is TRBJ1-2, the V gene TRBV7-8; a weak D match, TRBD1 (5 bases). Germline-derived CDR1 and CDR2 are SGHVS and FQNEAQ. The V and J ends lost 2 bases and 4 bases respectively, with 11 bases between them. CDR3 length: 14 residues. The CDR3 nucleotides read TGTGCCAGCAGCTTAAATCAGGGTGGCTATGGCTACACCTTC. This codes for CASSLNQGGYGYTF.

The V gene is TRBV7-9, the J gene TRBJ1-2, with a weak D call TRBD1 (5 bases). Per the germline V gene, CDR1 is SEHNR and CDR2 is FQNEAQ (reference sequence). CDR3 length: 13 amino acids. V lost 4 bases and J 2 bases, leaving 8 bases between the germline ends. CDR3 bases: TGTGCCAGCAGCTCCACAGGAAACTATGGCTACACCTTC. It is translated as CASSSTGNYGYTF.

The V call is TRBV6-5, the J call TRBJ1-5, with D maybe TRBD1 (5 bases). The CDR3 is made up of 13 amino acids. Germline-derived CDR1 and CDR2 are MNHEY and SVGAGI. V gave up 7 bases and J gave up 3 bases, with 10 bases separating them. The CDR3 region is CASMGGTNQPQHF. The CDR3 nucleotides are TGTGCCAGCATGGGGGGTACCAATCAGCCCCAGCATTTT.

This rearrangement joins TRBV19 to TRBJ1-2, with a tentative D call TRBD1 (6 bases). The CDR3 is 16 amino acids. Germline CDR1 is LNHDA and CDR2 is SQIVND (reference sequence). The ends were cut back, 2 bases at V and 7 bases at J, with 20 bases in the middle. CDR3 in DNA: TGTGCCAGTAGTATATCCCTAGGGGGGGGACTTGGTGGCTACACCTTC. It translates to CASSISLGGGLGGYTF. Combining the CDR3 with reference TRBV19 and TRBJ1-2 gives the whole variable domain DGGITQSPKYLFRKEGQNVTLSCEQNLNHDAMYWYRQDPGQGLRLIYYSQIVNDFQKGDIAEGYSVSREKKESFPLTVTSAQKNPTAFYLCASSISLGGGLGGYTFGSGTRLTVV.

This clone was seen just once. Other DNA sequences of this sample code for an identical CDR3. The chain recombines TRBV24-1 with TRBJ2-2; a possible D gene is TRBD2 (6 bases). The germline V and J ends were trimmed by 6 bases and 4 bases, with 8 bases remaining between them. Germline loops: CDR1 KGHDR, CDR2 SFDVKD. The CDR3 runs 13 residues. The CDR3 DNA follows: TGTGCCACCAGTCAGGGAGGCACCGGGGAGCTGTTTTTT. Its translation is CATSQGGTGELFF.

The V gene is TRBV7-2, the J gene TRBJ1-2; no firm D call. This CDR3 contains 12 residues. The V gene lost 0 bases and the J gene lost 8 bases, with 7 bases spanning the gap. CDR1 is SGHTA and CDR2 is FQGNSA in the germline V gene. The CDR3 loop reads CASSLAWEGYTF. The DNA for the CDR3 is TGTGCCAGCAGCTTAGCGTGGGAAGGCTACACCTTC.

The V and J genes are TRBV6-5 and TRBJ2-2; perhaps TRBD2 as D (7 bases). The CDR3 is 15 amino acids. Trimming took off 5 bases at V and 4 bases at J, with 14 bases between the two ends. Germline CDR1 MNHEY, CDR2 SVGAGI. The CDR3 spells CASSNQGRATGELFF. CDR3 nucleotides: TGTGCCAGCAGTAATCAGGGGAGGGCCACCGGGGAGCTGTTTTTT.

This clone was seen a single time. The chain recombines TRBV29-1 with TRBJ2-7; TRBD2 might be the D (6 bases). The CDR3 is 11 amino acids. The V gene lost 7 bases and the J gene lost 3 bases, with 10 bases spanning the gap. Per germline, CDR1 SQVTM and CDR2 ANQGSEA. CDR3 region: CSAAEGYEQYF. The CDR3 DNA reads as TGCAGCGCCGCGGAGGGCTACGAGCAGTACTTC.

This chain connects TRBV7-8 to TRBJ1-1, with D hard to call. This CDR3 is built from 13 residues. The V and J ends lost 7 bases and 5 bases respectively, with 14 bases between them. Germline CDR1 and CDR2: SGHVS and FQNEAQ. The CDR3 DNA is TGTGCCAGCACCCCCGAGTTGGGAACTGAAGCTTTCTTT. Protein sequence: CASTPELGTEAFF.

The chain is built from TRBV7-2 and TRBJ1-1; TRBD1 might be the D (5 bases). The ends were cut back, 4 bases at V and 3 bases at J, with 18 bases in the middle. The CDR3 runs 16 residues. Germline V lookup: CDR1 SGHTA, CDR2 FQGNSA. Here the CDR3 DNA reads TGTGCCAGCAGCTCTTATGGGACGGGGGAGTACACTGAAGCTTTCTTT. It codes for CASSSYGTGEYTEAFF.

In DNA, the CDR3 is TGTGCCAGCAGCCAACCGAACACCGGGGAGCTGTTTTTT. Amino acids: CASSQPNTGELFF. The genes are TRBV3-1 (or the pseudogene TRBV3-2) and TRBJ2-2; D remains ambiguous. CDR3 length equals 13 residues. Germline-derived CDR1 and CDR2 are LGHDT and YNNKEL (reference sequence). V lost 2 bases and J 0 bases, leaving 1 base between the germline ends.

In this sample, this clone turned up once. CDR3 nucleotides: TGTGCCAGCAGCTTAAGGTTGTGGGATAGCAATCAGCCCCAGCATTTT. It encodes CASSLRLWDSNQPQHF. This chain links TRBV7-8 with TRBJ1-5; unclear D gene. The CDR3 sequence is 16 residues long. CDR1 is SGHVS, CDR2 FQNEAQ, per germline. V was trimmed by 2 bases and J by 0 bases, leaving 11 bases between them.